The 31 T cell receptor beta chains below were found in one sample sequenced in a study of siplizumab effects on memory and regulatory T cells. Clones were sequenced by immunoSEQ multiplex PCR, and TCRdb holds only the in-frame ones, with some missing. The table has more than 70,000 clones, about 95% seen once. Sequencing input: CD8+ T cells sorted from blood. The receptors stem from a human donor in good health.

CDR3 residues: CASSFGDNSYEQYF. The CDR3 region has the DNA TGTGCCAGCAGTTTTGGAGACAACTCCTACGAGCAGTACTTC. This chain uses TRBV27 with TRBJ2-7; no firm D call. The CDR3 has 14 residues. Trimming took 3 bases from V and 0 from J, leaving 9 bases between them. CDR1 and CDR2 from the germline V gene are MNHEY and SMNVEV (reference sequence).

The genes are TRBV29-1 and TRBJ2-7, with D unclear. This CDR3 is 11 amino acids long. Germline loops: CDR1 SQVTM, CDR2 ANQGSEA. The V and J ends lost 6 bases and 1 base respectively, with 7 bases between them. CDR3 bases: TGCAGCGTCAGACGATCCTACGAGCAGTACTTC. Amino acids: CSVRRSYEQYF.

V and J are TRBV7-4 and TRBJ2-5, with a possible D match to TRBD1 (6 bases). The V and J ends lost 5 bases and 1 base respectively, with 11 bases between them. Germline V gene data show CDR1 as SGHVT and CDR2 as SQSDAQ. CDR3 size: 14 residues. The CDR3 DNA follows: TGTGCCAGCAGCACACAGACAGGCCAAGAGACCCAGTACTTC. This encodes CASSTQTGQETQYF.

The chain uses TRBV2 and TRBJ2-5, with D perhaps TRBD1 or TRBD2 (6 bases each). V was shortened by 10 bases and J by 5 bases, with 20 bases between the two germline ends. This CDR3 comprises 14 residues. Germline CDR1 SNHLY, CDR2 FYNNEI. The CDR3 region is CAMGSRRGFETQYF. DNA of the CDR3: TGTGCCATGGGCTCACGGAGGGGGTTTGAGACCCAGTACTTC.

In its sample, this clone was seen once. The rearrangement uses TRBV27 and TRBJ2-7; 9 positions match TRBD2. The V and J ends lost 6 bases and 4 bases, in that order; junction bases with no gene match: 7. The CDR3 consists of 14 residues. Per germline, CDR1 MNHEY and CDR2 SMNVEV (reference sequence). CDR3 amino acids: CASSQTSGSYEQYF. For the CDR3, the DNA is TGTGCCAGCAGCCAGACTAGCGGCTCGTACGAGCAGTACTTC.

This clone was seen more than once but under ten times. CDR3 loop: CASSQTGTRFDNEQFF. The CDR3, as DNA: TGTGCCAGCAGCCAAACCGGGACTAGGTTCGACAATGAGCAGTTCTTC. This sequence joins TRBV7-9 and TRBJ2-1; 8 bases are shared with TRBD2. Looked up from germline, CDR1 is SEHNR and CDR2 is FQNEAQ (reference sequence). The V segment lost 5 bases and the J segment 5 bases; nucleotides outside the gene matches: 11. This CDR3 comprises 16 residues. The full variable domain, in which reference TRBV7-9 and TRBJ2-1 provide the parts outside the CDR3, is DTGVSQNPRHKITKRGQNVTFRCDPISEHNRLYWYRQTLGQGPEFLTYFQNEAQLEKSRLLSDRFSAERPKGSFSTLEIQRTEQGDSAMYLCASSQTGTRFDNEQFFGPGTRLTVL.

The chain carries TRBV19 and TRBJ2-3; D gene uncertain. V lost 3 bases to trimming and J lost 4 bases, with 14 bases between them. The CDR3 has 15 residues. Germline CDR1 is LNHDA and CDR2 is SQIVND (reference sequence). The CDR3 DNA is TGTGCCAGTAGTATGGGGTTCGCCGTCCCAGATACGCAGTATTTT. Amino acid sequence: CASSMGFAVPDTQYF.

The chain employs TRBV4-1 and TRBJ2-3, with 8 nucleotides matching TRBD2. The length of the CDR3 is 15 residues. J lost 4 bases, V lost 8 bases, and 11 bases had no gene match. Germline V CDR1 and CDR2: MGHRA, YSYEKL. The CDR3 is CASVPSGGLADTQYF. DNA of the CDR3: TGCGCCAGCGTCCCCTCGGGAGGGCTCGCAGATACGCAGTATTTT.

This rearrangement joins TRBV28 to TRBJ2-6; D remains unclear. CDR3 length equals 16 residues. Trimming took off 5 bases at V and 0 bases at J, with 11 bases between the two ends. Germline CDR1 reads MDHEN; CDR2 reads SYDVKM. CDR3 DNA sequence: TGTGCCAGCAGTCTTTTGGCTTACTCTGGGGCCAACGTCCTGACTTTC. Translation: CASSLLAYSGANVLTF.

The rearrangement links TRBV28 to TRBJ1-5, with a weak D call TRBD1 (6 bases). V dropped 2 bases and J dropped 6 bases, with 14 bases sitting between them. The germline CDR1 and CDR2 sequences are MDHEN and SYDVKM. The CDR3 runs 15 residues. CDR3 in DNA: TGTGCCAGCAGTTTAGCAGGGGCGCAGAGTCAGCCCCAGCATTTT. This gives the protein CASSLAGAQSQPQHF.

The rearrangement links TRBV7-9 to TRBJ1-1; maybe TRBD1 (5 bases). CDR1 and CDR2 from the germline V gene are SEHNR and FQNEAQ (reference sequence). CDR3 size: 15 residues. V was shortened by 5 bases and J by 4 bases, with 17 bases between the two germline ends. In DNA form, the CDR3 reads TGTGCCAGCAGCCAAGGGGTAGGGCCTCCCACTGAAGCTTTCTTT. Protein sequence: CASSQGVGPPTEAFF.

The V call is TRBV6-9, the J call TRBJ2-1, with 7 bases aligning to TRBD2. Germline CDR1 reads MNHGY; CDR2 reads SVAAGI. The trim removed 4 bases at V and 8 bases at J, leaving 5 bases unmatched. The CDR3 totals 13 residues. CDR3 sequence (DNA): TGTGCCAGCAGTTCGGATGGGGGGGATGAGCAGTTCTTC. This codes for CASSSDGGDEQFF.

This chain joins TRBV5-1 and TRBJ1-5; TRBD1 matches 10 bases. J lost 5 bases, V lost 1 base, and 6 bases had no gene match. Germline V gene data show CDR1 as SGHRS and CDR2 as YFSETQ. This CDR3 comprises 16 residues. The CDR3 spells CASSLYGQGVDQPQHF. CDR3 coding DNA: TGCGCCAGCAGCTTGTACGGACAGGGGGTTGATCAGCCCCAGCATTTT. Full variable domain (missing parts from reference TRBV5-1 and TRBJ1-5): KAGVTQTPRYLIKTRGQQVTLSCSPISGHRSVSWYQQTPGQGLQFLFEYFSETQRNKGNFPGRFSGRQFSNSRSEMNVSTLELGDSALYLCASSLYGQGVDQPQHFGDGTRLSIL.

The chain is built from TRBV5-6 and TRBJ2-1; weak D call: TRBD2 (5 bases). V gave up 4 bases and J gave up 14 bases, with 22 bases separating them. The CDR3 sequence is 14 residues long. Germline V gene lookup returns CDR1 SGHDT and CDR2 YYEEEE. CDR3 bases: TGTGCCAGCAGCCCACCCCTCGGGCGGGTTTCGGAGTTCTTC. It is translated as CASSPPLGRVSEFF. Full variable domain (remainder filled in from reference TRBV5-6 and TRBJ2-1): DAGVTQSPTHLIKTRGQQVTLRCSPKSGHDTVSWYQQALGQGPQFIFQYYEEEERQRGNFPDRFSGHQFPNYSSELNVNALLLGDSALYLCASSPPLGRVSEFFGPGTRLTVL.

The DNA for the CDR3 is TGTGCCATCAGTGGGACAGGGACCCCCGACGAGCAGTACTTC. This sequence encodes CAISGTGTPDEQYF. J is TRBJ2-7 and V is TRBV10-3; 8 bases align to TRBD1. The length of the CDR3 is 14 residues. CDR1 is ENHRY, CDR2 SYGVKD, per germline. The V gene end was trimmed by 4 bases and the J gene end by 5 bases; junction bases not matched to a gene: 7.

The chain carries TRBV6-5 and TRBJ2-7, with D unresolved. CDR1 and CDR2 from the germline V gene are MNHEY and SVGAGI. Trimming pared 5 bases from V and 0 bases from J, leaving 8 bases between. The CDR3 has 13 residues. In DNA, the CDR3 is TGTGCCAGCAGTCTCGTCATCTCCTACGAGCAGTACTTC. Translation: CASSLVISYEQYF.

The J gene is TRBJ2-1, the V gene TRBV14; D uncertain. Germline assignment: CDR1 SGHDN and CDR2 FVKESK. With 4 bases removed from V and 0 bases from J, the gap between germline ends came to 7 bases. The CDR3 extends over 14 amino acids. In nucleotides, the CDR3 is TGTGCCAGCAGCCTGGTGTACTCCTACAATGAGCAGTTCTTC. This encodes CASSLVYSYNEQFF.

This clone was seen a few times. The V call is TRBV6-4, the J call TRBJ2-2, with D hard to call. There are 14 residues in the CDR3. Between the trimmed V and J ends, which lost 0 bases and 3 bases, there was a span of 5 bases. Germline CDR1 MRHNA, CDR2 SNTAGT. The CDR3: CASSDSLDTGELFF. In DNA form, the CDR3 reads TGTGCCAGCAGTGACTCGCTGGACACCGGGGAGCTGTTTTTT.

The chain recombines TRBV5-4 with TRBJ2-1, with unresolved D. Germline-derived CDR1 and CDR2 are SGHNT and YYREEE (reference sequence). This CDR3 has 12 residues. Between the trimmed V and J ends, which lost 4 bases and 5 bases, there was a span of 7 bases. CDR3 nucleotides: TGTGCCAGCAGCGCTCAGGACAATGAGCAGTTCTTC. Protein: CASSAQDNEQFF.

The chain employs TRBV28 and TRBJ2-1, with 13 bases identical to TRBD2. This CDR3 is built from 16 residues. Germline CDR1 MDHEN, CDR2 SYDVKM. The ends lost 7 bases at V and 5 bases at J; junction bases unmatched: 8. For the CDR3, the DNA is TGTGCCAGCAAGTTACTAGCGGGAGGGCCAGACAATGAGCAGTTCTTC. It codes for CASKLLAGGPDNEQFF.

The chain combines TRBV19 with TRBJ1-1; no clear D gene. Trimming took off 5 bases at V and 1 base at J, with 5 bases between the two ends. The CDR3 is 12 residues long. Germline V gives CDR1 LNHDA, CDR2 SQIVND (reference sequence). The CDR3 loop reads CASSHRNTEAFF. The CDR3 DNA reads TGTGCCAGTAGTCACAGGAACACTGAAGCTTTCTTT.

The chain recombines TRBV6-6 with TRBJ2-5; D is uncertain. The CDR3 runs 12 residues. V was cut by 6 bases and J by 0 bases, with 5 bases left in between. Per the germline V gene, CDR1 is MNHNY and CDR2 is SVGAGI (reference sequence). This CDR3 is CASRTNQETQYF. CDR3 nucleotide sequence: TGTGCCAGCAGGACGAACCAAGAGACCCAGTACTTC.

This chain links TRBV5-8 with TRBJ1-4; no clear D gene. The CDR3 has 15 amino acids. Deletions cut 3 bases from V and 3 bases from J, with 12 bases between. Germline loops: CDR1 SGHTS, CDR2 YDEGEE. CDR3 coding DNA: TGTGCCAGCAGCTCGTATGGCTTCTCTAATGAAAAACTGTTTTTT. This encodes CASSSYGFSNEKLFF.

The rearrangement joins TRBV30 to TRBJ2-5; D call uncertain. Germline V gene lookup returns CDR1 GTSNPN and CDR2 SVGIG (reference sequence). The V end was cut by 0 bases, the J end by 5 bases, with 4 bases between. The CDR3 runs 11 residues. The CDR3 DNA sequence: TGTGCCTGGAGTGTCGGGGAGACCCAGTACTTC. As protein: CAWSVGETQYF.

This clone was found once. The V and J genes are TRBV5-6 and TRBJ2-7; D is uncertain. The CDR3 loop spans 15 amino acids. The germline CDR1 and CDR2 sequences are SGHDT and YYEEEE. With 1 base removed from V and 1 base from J, the gap between germline ends came to 12 bases. CDR3 bases: TGTGCCAGCAGCTTGACTCTTTCCGGATCCTACGAGCAGTACTTC. It encodes CASSLTLSGSYEQYF.

The rearrangement links TRBV5-1 to TRBJ2-7; D is uncertain. This CDR3 region has 14 residues. Trimming shortened V by 5 bases and J by 2 bases, and 14 bases separated the two germline ends. The germline gives CDR1 SGHRS, CDR2 YFSETQ. CDR3 amino acids: CASRLKDGPYEQYF. DNA for the CDR3: TGCGCCAGCAGACTCAAGGACGGACCCTACGAGCAGTACTTC.

This chain joins TRBV27 and TRBJ2-6; unclear D gene. CDR1 and CDR2 from the germline V gene are MNHEY and SMNVEV (reference sequence). There are 13 residues in the CDR3. V lost 2 bases to trimming and J lost 4 bases, with 3 bases between them. DNA of the CDR3: TGTGCCAGCAGTTTAGCAGGGGCCAACGTCCTGACTTTC. Translation: CASSLAGANVLTF.

This chain connects TRBV6-5 to TRBJ2-1; D remains unclear. V gave up 0 bases and J gave up 6 bases, with 9 bases separating them. Germline CDR1 is MNHEY and CDR2 is SVGAGI. The CDR3 is made up of 14 amino acids. CDR3 sequence reads: CASSYSSSGNEQFF. CDR3 in DNA: TGTGCCAGCAGTTACTCATCTTCGGGCAATGAGCAGTTCTTC.

This chain uses TRBV27 with TRBJ2-7; TRBD2 matches 14 bases. CDR3 length: 16 residues. Germline CDR1 MNHEY, CDR2 SMNVEV (reference sequence). V was clipped by 5 bases and J by 4 bases; unmatched bases: 7. The DNA for the CDR3 is TGTGCCAGCAGTCCAGGACTAGCGGGAGGTCTATACGAGCAGTACTTC. Its translation: CASSPGLAGGLYEQYF.

The chain employs TRBV6-4 and TRBJ1-5, with D unclear. The CDR3 runs to 13 residues. The germline CDR1 and CDR2 sequences are MRHNA and SNTAGT. V lost 3 bases and J 4 bases, leaving 7 bases between the germline ends. The DNA for the CDR3 is TGTGCCAGCAGTGAGGCAAGGAATCAGCCCCAGCATTTT. Its protein is CASSEARNQPQHF.

J is TRBJ2-5 and V is TRBV30; tentatively, D is TRBD1 or TRBD2 (5 bases each). This CDR3 comprises 17 residues. In germline, CDR1 is GTSNPN, CDR2 SVGIG (reference sequence). Trimming left V 1 base short and J 2 bases short, with 20 bases between. Written as DNA, the CDR3 is TGTGCCTGGAGTGAGAGGGGCGGGCCGGCGAGGCAAGAGACCCAGTACTTC. Translation: CAWSERGGPARQETQYF.